These 28 T cell receptor beta chains share one sample of origin, sequenced in a study of regulatory T cells in long-lasting Graves disease. Sequencing libraries for TCR beta were prepared with iRepertoire HTBI primers and Arm-PCR of CDR3 regions. TCRdb passed the multiplex PCR reads through MiXCR, listing each CDR3 protein once. The data show 200,000 to 250,000 distinct CDR3 sequences, around 21% seen once. The time point here: newly diagnosed GD, antithyroid drugs for less than 3 months. Making the TCR library involved RNA that had been extracted from PBMCs. This material consisted of peripheral blood mononuclear cells (PBMCs), taken at new diagnosis, from a patient treated with antithyroid drugs. Source of these receptors: a female donor with Graves disease.

Written as DNA, the CDR3 is TGTGCCAGCTCACCTGGCGGGGGCTGGAACGAGCAGTACTTC. It specifies CASSPGGGWNEQYF. This rearrangement joins TRBV18 to TRBJ2-7, with a possible D match to TRBD2 (7 bases). CDR1 is KGHSH, CDR2 LQKENI, per germline. V shed 3 bases and J shed 5 bases, with 14 bases lying between them. The CDR3 contains 14 residues.

The V gene is TRBV2, the J gene TRBJ2-7; no clear D. Germline values: CDR1 SNHLY, CDR2 FYNNEI. The CDR3 extends over 14 amino acids. V lost 4 bases, J lost 5 bases, and 15 bases lay in between. CDR3 region: CASSGVTENHEQYF. The CDR3 coding sequence is TGTGCCAGCAGTGGAGTTACGGAAAACCACGAGCAGTACTTC.

This clonotype showed up just a few times. The chain employs TRBV20-1 and TRBJ1-5; D uncertain. Germline lookup yields CDR1 DFQATT and CDR2 SNEGSKA (reference sequence). Deletions cut 1 base from V and 0 bases from J, with 16 bases between. This CDR3 spans 17 amino acids. In DNA, the CDR3 is TGCAGTGCTAGAGTGTTTGGCGGAGAAAATAGCAATCAGCCCCAGCATTTT. Translation: CSARVFGGENSNQPQHF.

This clonotype came up a few times. The chain has TRBV18 and TRBJ1-1; TRBD1 matches at 8 bases. The CDR3 contains 15 residues. V was pared by 6 bases and J by 0 bases, with 6 bases of the junction left unmatched. CDR1 and CDR2 from the germline V gene are KGHSH and LQKENI. The CDR3 protein is CASSWTGSLNTEAFF. The DNA for the CDR3 is TGTGCCAGCTCTTGGACAGGGTCCCTGAACACTGAAGCTTTCTTT.

This clonotype was detected many times. The CDR3 nucleotides are TGTGCCAGCAGCGACGTACAGGGTTACAATGAGCAGTTCTTC. Translating it yields CASSDVQGYNEQFF. This chain connects TRBV5-6 to TRBJ2-1, with D tentatively TRBD1 (6 bases). The CDR3 is made up of 14 amino acids. The germline V and J ends were trimmed by 4 bases and 4 bases, with 12 bases remaining between them. Germline V gene lookup returns CDR1 SGHDT and CDR2 YYEEEE.

This clonotype was seen ten or more times. The chain is built from TRBV18 and TRBJ2-1, with 16 bases identical to TRBD2. The CDR3 contains 17 residues. Germline CDR1 is KGHSH and CDR2 is LQKENI. The V segment lost 0 bases and the J segment 6 bases; nucleotides outside the gene matches: 2. CDR3 nucleotides: TGTGCCAGCTCACCACCGGGACTAGCGGGGGGGCTCAATGAGCAGTTCTTC. Its protein is CASSPPGLAGGLNEQFF.

This clonotype came up many times. The chain couples TRBV12-5 to TRBJ2-4; D is possibly TRBD2 (6 bases). The CDR3 extends over 14 amino acids. V was trimmed by 6 bases and J by 3 bases, leaving 12 bases between them. In germline, CDR1 is LGHNT, CDR2 FRNRAP. CDR3 nucleotide sequence: TGTGCTAGTGGACGGGGGATGGGCAAAAACATTCAGTACTTC. This encodes CASGRGMGKNIQYF. The whole variable domain, remainder taken from reference TRBV12-5 and TRBJ2-4, is DARVTQTPRHKVTEMGQEVTMRCQPILGHNTVFWYRQTMMQGLELLAYFRNRAPLDDSGMPKDRFSAEMPDATLATLKIQPSEPRDSAVYFCASGRGMGKNIQYFGAGTRLSVL.

The rearrangement uses TRBV14 and TRBJ2-3; 8 bases are a match to TRBD2. Germline V gives CDR1 SGHDN, CDR2 FVKESK. The trim removed 4 bases at V and 6 bases at J, leaving 6 bases unmatched. This CDR3 has 14 residues. CDR3 in amino acids: CASSRLGGADTQYF. CDR3 in DNA: TGTGCCAGCAGCCGCCTCGGGGGGGCGGATACGCAGTATTTT. Using reference TRBV14 and TRBJ2-3 for the parts outside the CDR3, the full variable domain is EAGVTQFPSHSVIEKGQTVTLRCDPISGHDNLYWYRRVMGKEIKFLLHFVKESKQDESGMPNNRFLAERTGGTYSTLKVQPAELEDSGVYFCASSRLGGADTQYFGPGTRLTVL.

This clonotype appeared many times. The chain recombines TRBV11-3 with TRBJ1-4, with D maybe TRBD1 (6 bases). Germline lookup yields CDR1 SGHNT and CDR2 YENEEA. The CDR3 totals 16 residues. Trimming cost V 4 bases and J 6 bases, with 18 bases left between them. Here the CDR3 DNA reads TGTGCCAGCAGCTCCCCCCCCGGGGGACATGATGAAAAACTGTTTTTT. Translation: CASSSPPGGHDEKLFF.

This clonotype was observed at least ten times. V and J are TRBV5-1 and TRBJ1-4; 10 bases are shared with TRBD1. V dropped 7 bases and J dropped 2; count of bases not matched to a gene: 8. Germline CDR1 and CDR2: SGHRS and YFSETQ. This CDR3 comprises 16 residues. CDR3 sequence: CASRSGQGFTNEKLFF. CDR3 nucleotide sequence: TGCGCCAGCCGATCGGGACAGGGGTTTACTAATGAAAAACTGTTTTTT. The whole variable domain, remainder taken from reference TRBV5-1 and TRBJ1-4, is KAGVTQTPRYLIKTRGQQVTLSCSPISGHRSVSWYQQTPGQGLQFLFEYFSETQRNKGNFPGRFSGRQFSNSRSEMNVSTLELGDSALYLCASRSGQGFTNEKLFFGSGTQLSVL.

This clonotype was seen at least ten times. The gene calls are TRBV6-2 or TRBV6-3 and TRBJ2-7; possibly TRBD2 for D (5 bases). Trimming took 2 bases from V and 5 from J, leaving 13 bases between them. In germline, CDR1 is MNHEY, CDR2 SVGEGT. The CDR3 consists of 14 residues. CDR3: CASSYDGLGNEQYF. The DNA for the CDR3 is TGTGCCAGCAGTTACGATGGCCTCGGGAACGAGCAGTACTTC.

There are many counts of this clonotype. This CDR3 is CASSLSQASSYEQYF. In DNA, the CDR3 is TGTGCCAGCAGCTTATCGCAGGCGAGCTCCTACGAGCAGTACTTC. V usage is TRBV7-2 and J usage is TRBJ2-7; no clear D gene. The ends were cut back, 2 bases at V and 0 bases at J, with 11 bases in the middle. The CDR3 runs 15 residues. Germline loops: CDR1 SGHTA, CDR2 FQGNSA.

The genes are TRBV12-5 and TRBJ2-7; no reliable D call. V was shortened by 2 bases and J by 2 bases, with 13 bases between the two germline ends. CDR1 is LGHNT and CDR2 is FRNRAP in the germline V gene. The CDR3 contains 15 residues. The CDR3 DNA sequence: TGTGCTAGTGGTTTGTTAGGTGGGAAAACCTACGAGCAGTACTTC. This translates into CASGLLGGKTYEQYF. Looking up the rest from reference TRBV12-5 and TRBJ2-7 gives the full variable domain: DARVTQTPRHKVTEMGQEVTMRCQPILGHNTVFWYRQTMMQGLELLAYFRNRAPLDDSGMPKDRFSAEMPDATLATLKIQPSEPRDSAVYFCASGLLGGKTYEQYFGPGTRLTVT.

The chain carries TRBV12-3 or TRBV12-4 and TRBJ2-7; 10 nucleotides match TRBD2. The CDR3 sequence is 14 residues long. J gave up 1 base and V 5 bases, and 2 bases lay outside the gene matches. In DNA, the CDR3 is TGTGCCAGCAGTCAGACTAGCGGGTCCTACGAGCAGTACTTC. Translating gives CASSQTSGSYEQYF.

This clonotype is a singleton in its sample. This chain joins TRBV6-5 and TRBJ2-7, with 9 bases aligning to TRBD2. This CDR3 has 15 residues. Germline assignment: CDR1 MNHEY and CDR2 SVGAGI. V dropped 2 bases and J dropped 2; count of bases not matched to a gene: 4. For the CDR3, the DNA is TGTGCCAGCAGTTACCAGCTAGCGGGGCCCTACGAGCAGTACTTC. Translated, it gives CASSYQLAGPYEQYF.

There are many counts of this clonotype. The chain is built from TRBV7-3 and TRBJ1-6; 7 positions match TRBD1. V lost 3 bases, J lost 9 bases, and 5 bases stayed unmatched. From germline, CDR1 is SGHTA and CDR2 FQGTGA. There are 14 residues in the CDR3. The CDR3 nucleotides read TGTGCCAGCAGCTTCCAGGGGGTGCGTTCACCCCTCCACTTT. Encoded protein: CASSFQGVRSPLHF.

This clonotype has ten or more counts. The V gene is TRBV20-1, the J gene TRBJ1-1; D gene uncertain. The CDR3 sequence is 14 residues long. Germline CDR1 is DFQATT and CDR2 is SNEGSKA (reference sequence). V was pared by 0 bases and J by 3 bases, with 11 bases between. Here the CDR3 DNA reads TGCAGTGCTAGAGATCTTAATCAGCACACTGAAGCTTTCTTT. Translated: CSARDLNQHTEAFF.

This clonotype was counted at least ten times. This rearrangement joins TRBV5-1 to TRBJ2-2, with 10 bases lining up with TRBD2. Germline V gene sequence: CDR1 SGHRS, CDR2 YFSETQ. The length of the CDR3 is 19 residues. After removal of 0 bases from V and 0 bases from J, the junction contained 8 bases not matched to a gene. CDR3 in amino acids: CASSLEVTSGLANTGELFF. The CDR3 DNA is TGCGCCAGCAGCTTGGAAGTGACTAGCGGGCTTGCGAACACCGGGGAGCTGTTTTTT.

In this sample, this clonotype turned up a few times. V is TRBV12-5 and J is TRBJ1-2, with 7 nucleotides matching TRBD1. The germline V gene has CDR1 LGHNT and CDR2 FRNRAP. The junction had 16 bases not matched to a gene; V was cut back by 3 bases and J by 0 bases. The CDR3 has 19 residues. DNA for the CDR3: TGTGCTAGTGGTTTACCGAGGGCGGGACAGACATTAGCTAACTATGGCTACACCTTC. The encoded protein is CASGLPRAGQTLANYGYTF.

The chain uses TRBV2 and TRBJ2-5, with D tentatively TRBD1 or TRBD2 (5 bases each). The germline CDR1 and CDR2 sequences are SNHLY and FYNNEI. The CDR3 contains 16 residues. Trimming took off 5 bases at V and 3 bases at J, with 19 bases between the two ends. For the CDR3, the DNA is TGTGCCAGCAGTCGAAACCGGGTCCAGGGAGAAGAGACCCAGTACTTC. Translated, it gives CASSRNRVQGEETQYF.

This clonotype was picked up many times. The genes are TRBV28 and TRBJ1-2; 7 nucleotides match TRBD1. Germline assignment: CDR1 MDHEN and CDR2 SYDVKM. The CDR3 is 19 residues long. V lost 5 bases, J lost 4 bases, and 22 bases stayed unmatched. The CDR3 here is CASSTHSPRDRVYSYGYTF. As DNA, the CDR3 is TGTGCCAGCAGTACTCACTCCCCCCGGGACAGAGTTTACTCCTATGGCTACACCTTC.

Details on this clonotype: The likely explanation is a read error, given a far larger clone one base away. The genes are TRBV3-1 and TRBJ2-4; no definite D call. The J call may be wrong; the DNA end is better matched by TRBJ2-1. The germline CDR1 and CDR2 sequences are LGHDT and YNNKEL (reference sequence). This CDR3 is 13 amino acids long. CDR3 protein: CASSPQSPHGQFF. The CDR3 DNA reads TGTGCCAGCAGCCCCCAGTCCCCCCATGGGCAGTTCTTC.

With regard to this clonotype: This is likely an artifact of a read error, given a far larger clone one base away. This chain connects TRBV4-2 to TRBJ2-7; 7 bases match TRBD2. After removal of 4 bases from V and 2 bases from J, the junction contained 8 bases not matched to a gene. This CDR3 has 15 amino acids. CDR1 is LGHNA, CDR2 YNFKEQ, per germline. The CDR3 nucleotides are TGTGCCAGCAGCCTCGTCGGGGGGAGCCCCTACGAGCAGTACTTC. Protein sequence: CASSLVGGSPYEQYF.

A few counts support this clonotype. One end of the junction is discordant with germline, which a read error may explain. The chain links TRBV4-2 to TRBJ1-2; D not certain. Germline values: CDR1 LGHNA, CDR2 YNFKEQ. The CDR3 is 15 residues long. The CDR3 protein is CGSSQDHSLNYGYTF. The CDR3 DNA is TGTGGCAGCAGCCAAGATCACAGCCTTAACTATGGCTACACCTTC.

This clonotype has just a few counts. The chain recombines TRBV20-1 with TRBJ1-6; D uncertain. The V end lost 2 bases, the J end lost 8 bases, and 16 bases lay between the germline ends. CDR3 length: 15 residues. The germline V gene has CDR1 DFQATT and CDR2 SNEGSKA (reference sequence). The CDR3 DNA reads TGCAGTGCTAGATCTGACTCCAATCTCGATTCACCCCTCCACTTT. Its translation: CSARSDSNLDSPLHF.

This clonotype has ten or more counts. The chain uses TRBV20-1 and TRBJ2-5, with TRBD2 identical over 9 bases. CDR1 and CDR2 (germline): DFQATT, SNEGSKA (reference sequence). The CDR3 is 18 amino acids. The V gene end was trimmed by 2 bases and the J gene end by 5 bases; junction bases not matched to a gene: 18. The CDR3 loop is CSARRPPGIAGAGETQYF. The CDR3 nucleotides are TGCAGTGCTAGACGACCACCGGGGATAGCGGGAGCGGGGGAGACCCAGTACTTC.

This clonotype appeared many times. The chain couples TRBV2 to TRBJ2-2; 8 bases align to TRBD1. Trimming took 6 bases from V and 5 from J; bases not matched to a gene: 8. This CDR3 is 15 amino acids long. The germline V gene has CDR1 SNHLY and CDR2 FYNNEI. In nucleotides, the CDR3 is TGTGCCAGCAGGAACCGACAGGGGTGGACCGGGGAGCTGTTTTTT. Its translation: CASRNRQGWTGELFF.

With respect to this clonotype: A much larger clone differs by one base, so this may be a read error. CDR3 coding DNA: TGTGCCAGCAGTGATTTCGCCAGGGTCAGATATAGCAATCAGCCCCAGCATTTT. This encodes CASSDFARVRYSNQPQHF. The chain recombines TRBV28 with TRBJ1-5, with D possibly being TRBD1 (5 bases). Trimming removed 5 bases from V and 0 bases from J, with 20 bases in between. The length of the CDR3 is 18 residues. Germline-derived CDR1 and CDR2 are MDHEN and SYDVKM.